This TCR beta chain was obtained from a study of OX40 agonist ivuxolimab in advanced cancers. Profiled with immunoSEQ multiplex PCR; TCRdb holds only in-frame clones, not every one. The data contain 40,000 to 55,000 clones, roughly 88% of them singletons. Losses at the gene ends were 4 bases for V and 2 bases for J; bases not matched to a gene: 13. The CDR3 consists of 19 residues. Per germline, CDR1 MNHNS and CDR2 SASEGT. Sample: CD4+ or CD8+ T cells sorted from blood, taken in a trial of the OX40 agonist ivuxolimab. The receptor was derived from an adult with an advanced solid tumor such as melanoma, head and neck, liver or kidney cancer. J is TRBJ2-6 and V is TRBV6-1, with 8 bases matching TRBD1. CDR3 sequence reads: CASSAWTGPVGPGANVLTF. The DNA of the CDR3 is TGTGCCAGCAGTGCGTGGACAGGGCCTGTGGGACCTGGGGCCAACGTCCTGACTTTC.